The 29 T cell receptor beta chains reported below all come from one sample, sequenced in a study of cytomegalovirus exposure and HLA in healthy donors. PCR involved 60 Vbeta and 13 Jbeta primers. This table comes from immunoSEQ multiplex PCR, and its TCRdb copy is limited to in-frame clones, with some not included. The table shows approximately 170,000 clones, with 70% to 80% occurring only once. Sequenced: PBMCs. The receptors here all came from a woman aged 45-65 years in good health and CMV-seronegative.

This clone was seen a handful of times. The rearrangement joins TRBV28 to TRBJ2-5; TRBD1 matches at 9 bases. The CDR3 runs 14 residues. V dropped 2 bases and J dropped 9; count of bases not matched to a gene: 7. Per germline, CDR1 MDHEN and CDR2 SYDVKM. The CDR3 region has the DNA TGTGCCAGCAGTTTACCTGGACAGGGGTGGGCCCAGTACTTC. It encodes CASSLPGQGWAQYF.

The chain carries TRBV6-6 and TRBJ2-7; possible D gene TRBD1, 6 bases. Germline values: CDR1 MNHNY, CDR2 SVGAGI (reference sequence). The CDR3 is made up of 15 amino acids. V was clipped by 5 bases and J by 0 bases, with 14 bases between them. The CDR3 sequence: CASSRGQPSSYEQYF. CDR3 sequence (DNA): TGTGCCAGCAGTCGCGGACAGCCAAGCTCCTACGAGCAGTACTTC.

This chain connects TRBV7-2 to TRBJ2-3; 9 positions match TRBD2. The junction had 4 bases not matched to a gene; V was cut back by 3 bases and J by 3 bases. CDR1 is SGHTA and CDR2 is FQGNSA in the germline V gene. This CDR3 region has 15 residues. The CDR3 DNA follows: TGTGCCAGCAGCTTGGGGCTAGCGGGAACAGATACGCAGTATTTT. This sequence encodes CASSLGLAGTDTQYF.

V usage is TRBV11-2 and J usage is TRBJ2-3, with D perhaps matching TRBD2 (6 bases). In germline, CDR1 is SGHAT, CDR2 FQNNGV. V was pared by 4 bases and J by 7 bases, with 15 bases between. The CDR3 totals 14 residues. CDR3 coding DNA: TGTGCCAGCAGCTCCTTTAGCGGTCAGAATACGCAGTATTTT. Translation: CASSSFSGQNTQYF.

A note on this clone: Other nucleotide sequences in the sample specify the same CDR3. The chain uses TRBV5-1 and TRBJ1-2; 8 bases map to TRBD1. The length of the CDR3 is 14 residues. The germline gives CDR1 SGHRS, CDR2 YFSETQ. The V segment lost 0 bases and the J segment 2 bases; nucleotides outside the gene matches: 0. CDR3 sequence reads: CASSLGQGNYGYTF. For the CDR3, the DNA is TGCGCCAGCAGCTTGGGACAGGGGAACTATGGCTACACCTTC.

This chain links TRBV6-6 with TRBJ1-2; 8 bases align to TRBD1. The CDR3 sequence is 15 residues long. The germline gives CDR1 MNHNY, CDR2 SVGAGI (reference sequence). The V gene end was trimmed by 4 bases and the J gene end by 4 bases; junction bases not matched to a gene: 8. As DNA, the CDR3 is TGTGCCAGCAGTTCAGGGGGCGAGGGACGCTATGGCTACACCTTC. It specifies CASSSGGEGRYGYTF.

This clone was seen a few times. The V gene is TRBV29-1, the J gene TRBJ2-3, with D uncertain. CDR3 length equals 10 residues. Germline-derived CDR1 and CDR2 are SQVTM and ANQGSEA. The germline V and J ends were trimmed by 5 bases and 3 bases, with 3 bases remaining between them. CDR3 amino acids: CSVRTDTQYF. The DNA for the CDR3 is TGCAGCGTTCGGACAGATACGCAGTATTTT.

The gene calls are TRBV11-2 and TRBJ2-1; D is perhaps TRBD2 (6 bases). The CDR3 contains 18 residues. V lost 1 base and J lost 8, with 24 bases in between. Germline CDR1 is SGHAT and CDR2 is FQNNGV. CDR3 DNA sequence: TGTGCCAGCAGCTTAGCCCTTAACCGGGACTGGAAAGTCCATGAGCAGTTCTTC. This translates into CASSLALNRDWKVHEQFF.

This CDR3 reads CASSSRTSDNPSNEQFF. For the CDR3, the DNA is TGTGCCAGCAGCTCCCGGACTAGCGACAACCCTTCTAATGAGCAGTTCTTC. This chain uses TRBV28 with TRBJ2-1; the match to TRBD2 covers 9 bases. Germline CDR1 reads MDHEN; CDR2 reads SYDVKM. The CDR3 has 17 residues. With V trimmed by 6 bases and J by 7 bases, 16 bases remained unmatched.

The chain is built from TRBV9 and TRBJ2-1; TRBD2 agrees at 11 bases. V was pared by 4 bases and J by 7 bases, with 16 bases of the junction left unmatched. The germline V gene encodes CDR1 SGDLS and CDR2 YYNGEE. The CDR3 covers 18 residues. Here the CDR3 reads CASSPLMVAGGSGNEQFF. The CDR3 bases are TGTGCCAGCAGCCCCCTGATGGTAGCGGGAGGGTCAGGGAATGAGCAGTTCTTC.

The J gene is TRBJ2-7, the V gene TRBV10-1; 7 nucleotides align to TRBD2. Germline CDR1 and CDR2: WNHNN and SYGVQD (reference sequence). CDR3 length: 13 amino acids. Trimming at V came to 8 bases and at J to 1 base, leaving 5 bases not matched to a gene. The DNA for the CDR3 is TGCGCCAGCGGCCCGCGGGGGTCCTACGAGCAGTACTTC. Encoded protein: CASGPRGSYEQYF.

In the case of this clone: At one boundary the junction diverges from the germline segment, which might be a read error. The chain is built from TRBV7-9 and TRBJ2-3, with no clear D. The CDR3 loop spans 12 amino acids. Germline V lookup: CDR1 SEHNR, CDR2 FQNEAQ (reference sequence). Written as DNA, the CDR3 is TGTTCCAGCAGCTTCACTTCAGATACGCAGTATTTT. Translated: CSSSFTSDTQYF.

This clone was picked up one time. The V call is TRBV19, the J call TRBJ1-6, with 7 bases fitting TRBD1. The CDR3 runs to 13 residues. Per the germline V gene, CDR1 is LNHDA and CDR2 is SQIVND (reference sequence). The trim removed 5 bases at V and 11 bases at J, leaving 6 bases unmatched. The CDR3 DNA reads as TGTGCCAGTAGTTCACAGGGGCCAGCACCCCTCCACTTT. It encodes CASSSQGPAPLHF.

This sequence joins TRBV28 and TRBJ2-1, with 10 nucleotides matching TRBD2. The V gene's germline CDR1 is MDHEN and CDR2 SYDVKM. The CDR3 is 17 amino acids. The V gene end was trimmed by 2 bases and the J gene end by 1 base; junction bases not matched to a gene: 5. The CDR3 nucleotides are TGTGCCAGCAGTTTACTGATAGCGGGAGGATCCTACAATGAGCAGTTCTTC. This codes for CASSLLIAGGSYNEQFF.

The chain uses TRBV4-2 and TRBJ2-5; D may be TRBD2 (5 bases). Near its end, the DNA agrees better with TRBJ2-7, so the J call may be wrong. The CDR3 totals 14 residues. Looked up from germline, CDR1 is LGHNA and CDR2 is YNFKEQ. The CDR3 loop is CASSQEEGVGEQYF. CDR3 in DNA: TGTGCCAGCAGCCAAGAAGAGGGTGTGGGCGAGCAGTACTTC.

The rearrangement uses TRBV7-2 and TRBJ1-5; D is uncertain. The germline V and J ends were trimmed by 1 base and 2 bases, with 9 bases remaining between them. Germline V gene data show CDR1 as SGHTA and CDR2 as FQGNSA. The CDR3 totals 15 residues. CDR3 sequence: CASSLDSGGNQPQHF. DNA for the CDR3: TGTGCCAGCAGCTTAGATAGCGGGGGCAATCAGCCCCAGCATTTT.

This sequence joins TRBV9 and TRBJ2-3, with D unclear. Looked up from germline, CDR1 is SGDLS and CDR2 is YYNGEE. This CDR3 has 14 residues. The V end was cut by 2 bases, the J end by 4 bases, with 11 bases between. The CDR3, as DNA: TGTGCCAGCAGCGTCCAGGTGTATGCAGATACGCAGTATTTT. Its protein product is CASSVQVYADTQYF.

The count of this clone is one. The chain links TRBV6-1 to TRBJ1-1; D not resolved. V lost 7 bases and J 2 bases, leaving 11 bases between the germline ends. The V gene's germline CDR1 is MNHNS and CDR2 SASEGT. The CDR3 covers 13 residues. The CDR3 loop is CASNLAGNTEAFF. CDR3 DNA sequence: TGTGCCAGCAACTTGGCGGGAAACACTGAAGCTTTCTTT.

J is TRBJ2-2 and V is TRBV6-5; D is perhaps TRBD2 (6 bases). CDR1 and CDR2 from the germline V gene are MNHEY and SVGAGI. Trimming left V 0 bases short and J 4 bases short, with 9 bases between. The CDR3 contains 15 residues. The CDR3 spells CASSYSRDSTGELFF. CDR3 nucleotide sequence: TGTGCCAGCAGTTACTCGAGGGACTCCACCGGGGAGCTGTTTTTT.

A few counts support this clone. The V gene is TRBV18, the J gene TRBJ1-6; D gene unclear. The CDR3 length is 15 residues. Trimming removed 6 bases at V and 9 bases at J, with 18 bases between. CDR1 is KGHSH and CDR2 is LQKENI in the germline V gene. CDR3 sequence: CASSPDKGEGSPLHF. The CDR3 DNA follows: TGTGCCAGCTCGCCCGACAAGGGAGAGGGTTCACCCCTCCACTTT.

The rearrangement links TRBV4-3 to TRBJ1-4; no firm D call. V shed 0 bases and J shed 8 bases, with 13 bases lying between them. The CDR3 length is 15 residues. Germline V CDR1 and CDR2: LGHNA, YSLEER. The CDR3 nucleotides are TGCGCCAGCAGCCAAGATATGCCCAAGGAGGAAAAACTGTTTTTT. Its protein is CASSQDMPKEEKLFF.

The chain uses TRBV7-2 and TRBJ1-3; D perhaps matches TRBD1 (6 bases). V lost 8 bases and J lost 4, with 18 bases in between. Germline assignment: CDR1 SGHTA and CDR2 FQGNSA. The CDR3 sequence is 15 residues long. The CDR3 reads CASALGGAVGNTIYF. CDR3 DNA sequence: TGTGCCAGCGCCCTCGGGGGGGCAGTGGGAAACACCATATATTTT. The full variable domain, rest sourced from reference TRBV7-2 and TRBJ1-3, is GAGVSQSPSNKVTEKGKDVELRCDPISGHTALYWYRQSLGQGLEFLIYFQGNSAPDKSGLPSDRFSAERTGGSVSTLTIQRTQQEDSAVYLCASALGGAVGNTIYFGEGSWLTVV.

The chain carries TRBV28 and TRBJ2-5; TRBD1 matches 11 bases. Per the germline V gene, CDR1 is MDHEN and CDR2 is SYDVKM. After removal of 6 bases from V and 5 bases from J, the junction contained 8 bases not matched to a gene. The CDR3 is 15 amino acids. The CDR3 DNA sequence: TGTGCCAGCAGCACCCGGACAGGGGGCGCGGAGACCCAGTACTTC. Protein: CASSTRTGGAETQYF.

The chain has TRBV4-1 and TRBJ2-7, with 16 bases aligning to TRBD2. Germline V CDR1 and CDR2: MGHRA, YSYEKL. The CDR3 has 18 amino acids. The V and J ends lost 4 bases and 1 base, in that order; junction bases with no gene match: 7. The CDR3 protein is CASSRPGTSGRASYEQYF. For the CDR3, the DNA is TGCGCCAGCAGCCGCCCCGGGACTAGCGGGAGGGCTTCCTACGAGCAGTACTTC.

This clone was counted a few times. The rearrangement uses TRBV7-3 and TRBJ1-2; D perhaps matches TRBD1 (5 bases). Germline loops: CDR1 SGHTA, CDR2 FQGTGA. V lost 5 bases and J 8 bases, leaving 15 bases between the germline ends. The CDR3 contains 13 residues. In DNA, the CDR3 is TGTGCCAGCAGCCCCGTAACAGGCAGCGGCTACACCTTC. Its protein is CASSPVTGSGYTF.

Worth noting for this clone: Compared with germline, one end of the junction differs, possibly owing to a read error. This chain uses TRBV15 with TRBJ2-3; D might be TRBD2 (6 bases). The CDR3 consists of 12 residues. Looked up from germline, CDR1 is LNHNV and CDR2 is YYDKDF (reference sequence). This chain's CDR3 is CSTAGGTDTQYF. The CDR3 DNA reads TGTTCCACAGCGGGTGGCACAGATACGCAGTATTTT.

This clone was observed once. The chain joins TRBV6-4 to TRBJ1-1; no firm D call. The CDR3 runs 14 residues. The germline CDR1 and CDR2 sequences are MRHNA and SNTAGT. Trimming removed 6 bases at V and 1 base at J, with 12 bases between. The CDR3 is CASRTGEKNTEAFF. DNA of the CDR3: TGTGCCAGCAGGACCGGGGAAAAGAACACTGAAGCTTTCTTT.

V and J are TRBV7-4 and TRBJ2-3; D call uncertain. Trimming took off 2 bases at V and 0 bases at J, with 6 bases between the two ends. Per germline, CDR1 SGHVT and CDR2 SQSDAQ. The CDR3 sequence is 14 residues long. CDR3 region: CASSLSLSTDTQYF. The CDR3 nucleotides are TGTGCCAGCAGCTTAAGCCTAAGCACAGATACGCAGTATTTT.

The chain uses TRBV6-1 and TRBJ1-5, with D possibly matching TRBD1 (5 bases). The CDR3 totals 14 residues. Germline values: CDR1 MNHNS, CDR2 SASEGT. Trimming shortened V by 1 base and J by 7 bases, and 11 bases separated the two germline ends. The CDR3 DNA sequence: TGTGCCAGCAGTGAAGTTAGGGGAATACAGCCCCAGCATTTT. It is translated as CASSEVRGIQPQHF.